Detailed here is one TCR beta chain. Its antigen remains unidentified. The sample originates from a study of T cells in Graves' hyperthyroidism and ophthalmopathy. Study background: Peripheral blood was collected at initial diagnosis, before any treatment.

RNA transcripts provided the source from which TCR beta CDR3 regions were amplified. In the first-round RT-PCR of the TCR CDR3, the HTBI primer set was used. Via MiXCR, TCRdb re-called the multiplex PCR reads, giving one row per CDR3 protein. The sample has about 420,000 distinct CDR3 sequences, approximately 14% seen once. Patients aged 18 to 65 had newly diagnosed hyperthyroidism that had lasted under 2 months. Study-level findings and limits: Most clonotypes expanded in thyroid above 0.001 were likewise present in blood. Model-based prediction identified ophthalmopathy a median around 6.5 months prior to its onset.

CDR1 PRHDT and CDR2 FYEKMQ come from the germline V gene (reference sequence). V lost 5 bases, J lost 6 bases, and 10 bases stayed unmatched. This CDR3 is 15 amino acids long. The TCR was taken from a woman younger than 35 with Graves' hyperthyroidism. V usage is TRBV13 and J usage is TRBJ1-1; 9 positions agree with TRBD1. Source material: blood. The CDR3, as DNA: TGTGCCAGCAGCGCACCGGGGACAGGGAGGGCTGAAGCTTTCTTT. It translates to CASSAPGTGRAEAFF.